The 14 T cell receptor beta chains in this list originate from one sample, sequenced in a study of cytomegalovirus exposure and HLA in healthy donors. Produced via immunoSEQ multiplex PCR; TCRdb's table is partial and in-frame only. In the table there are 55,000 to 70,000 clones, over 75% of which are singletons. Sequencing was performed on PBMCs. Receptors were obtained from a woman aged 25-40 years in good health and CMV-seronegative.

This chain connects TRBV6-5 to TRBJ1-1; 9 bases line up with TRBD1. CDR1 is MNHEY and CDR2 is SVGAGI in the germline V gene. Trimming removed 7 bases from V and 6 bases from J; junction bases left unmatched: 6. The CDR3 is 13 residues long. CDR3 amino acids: CASTTDRGAEAFF. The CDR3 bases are TGTGCCAGCACCACCGACAGGGGGGCTGAAGCTTTCTTT.

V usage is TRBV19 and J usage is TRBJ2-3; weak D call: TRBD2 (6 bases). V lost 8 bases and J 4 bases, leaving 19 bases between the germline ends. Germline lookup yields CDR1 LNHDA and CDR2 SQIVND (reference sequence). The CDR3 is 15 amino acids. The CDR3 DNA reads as TGTGCCAGTCAGGCCGGGGCCTCGGGGGCAGATACGCAGTATTTT. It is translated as CASQAGASGADTQYF.

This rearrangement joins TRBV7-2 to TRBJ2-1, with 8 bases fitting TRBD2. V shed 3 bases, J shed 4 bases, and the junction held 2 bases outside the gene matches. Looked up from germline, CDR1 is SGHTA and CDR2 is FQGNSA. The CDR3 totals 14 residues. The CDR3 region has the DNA TGTGCCAGCAGCTTTAGCGGGACGTACAATGAGCAGTTCTTC. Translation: CASSFSGTYNEQFF.

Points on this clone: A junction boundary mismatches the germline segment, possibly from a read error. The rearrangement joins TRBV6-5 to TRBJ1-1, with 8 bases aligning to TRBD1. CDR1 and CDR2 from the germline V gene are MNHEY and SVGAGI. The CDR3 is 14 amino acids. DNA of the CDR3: TGTGTCAGCAGTCCGGGACAGGCGAACACTGAAGCTTTCTTT. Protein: CVSSPGQANTEAFF.

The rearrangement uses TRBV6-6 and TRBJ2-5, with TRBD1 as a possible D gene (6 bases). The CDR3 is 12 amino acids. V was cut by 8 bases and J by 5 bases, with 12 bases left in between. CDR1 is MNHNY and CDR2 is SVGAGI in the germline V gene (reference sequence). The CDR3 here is CASRRGAETQYF. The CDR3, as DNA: TGTGCCAGCCGCAGGGGTGCGGAGACCCAGTACTTC.

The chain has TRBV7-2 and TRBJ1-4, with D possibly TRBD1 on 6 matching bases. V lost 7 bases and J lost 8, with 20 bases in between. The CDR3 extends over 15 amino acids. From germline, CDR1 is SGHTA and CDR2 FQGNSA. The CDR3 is CASNERGQKTEKLFF. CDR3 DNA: TGTGCCAGCAACGAGAGGGGACAAAAGACCGAAAAACTGTTTTTT.

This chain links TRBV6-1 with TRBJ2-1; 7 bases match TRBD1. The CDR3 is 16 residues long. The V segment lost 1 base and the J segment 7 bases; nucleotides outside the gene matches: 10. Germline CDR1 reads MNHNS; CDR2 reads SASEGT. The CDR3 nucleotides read TGTGCCAGCAGTGAAGGTTCCGGGGACAGTGCGAATGAGCAGTTCTTC. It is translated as CASSEGSGDSANEQFF.

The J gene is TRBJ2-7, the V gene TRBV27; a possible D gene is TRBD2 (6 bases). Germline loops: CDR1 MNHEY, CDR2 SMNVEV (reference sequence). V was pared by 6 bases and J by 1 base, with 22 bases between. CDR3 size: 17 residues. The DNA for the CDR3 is TGTGCCAGCAGGCACTCTGAAATAGCGGCTGGATCCTACGAGCAGTACTTC. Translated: CASRHSEIAAGSYEQYF.

Here the CDR3 reads CASRTGTGSTEAFF. CDR3 DNA sequence: TGTGCCAGCAGAACCGGGACAGGGAGCACTGAAGCTTTCTTT. The rearrangement uses TRBV2 and TRBJ1-1; TRBD1 agrees at 9 bases. CDR3 length: 14 residues. J was trimmed by 4 bases and V by 6 bases; bases with no gene match: 6. Germline V gene data show CDR1 as SNHLY and CDR2 as FYNNEI. The entire variable domain, with the rest obtained from reference TRBV2 and TRBJ1-1, is as follows: EPEVTQTPSHQVTQMGQEVILRCVPISNHLYFYWYRQILGQKVEFLVSFYNNEISEKSEIFDDQFSVERPDGSNFTLKIRSTKLEDSAMYFCASRTGTGSTEAFFGQGTRLTVV.

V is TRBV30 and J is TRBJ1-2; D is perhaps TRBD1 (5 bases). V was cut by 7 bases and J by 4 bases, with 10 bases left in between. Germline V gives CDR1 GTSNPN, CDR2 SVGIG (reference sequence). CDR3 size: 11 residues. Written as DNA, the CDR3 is TGTGCCTCCTCAGGGTCCTATGGCTACACCTTC. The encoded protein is CASSGSYGYTF.

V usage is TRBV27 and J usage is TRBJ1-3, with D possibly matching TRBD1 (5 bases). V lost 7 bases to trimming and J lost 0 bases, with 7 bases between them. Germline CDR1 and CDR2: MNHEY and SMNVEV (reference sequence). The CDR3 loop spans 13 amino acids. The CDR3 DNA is TGTGCCAGCAAGGGGTACTCTGGAAACACCATATATTTT. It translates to CASKGYSGNTIYF.

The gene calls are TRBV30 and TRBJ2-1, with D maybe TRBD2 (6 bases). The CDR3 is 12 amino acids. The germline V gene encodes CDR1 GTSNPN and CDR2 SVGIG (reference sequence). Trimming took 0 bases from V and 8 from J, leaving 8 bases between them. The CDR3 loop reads CAWSVGGDEQFF. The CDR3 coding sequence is TGTGCCTGGAGTGTAGGAGGGGATGAGCAGTTCTTC.

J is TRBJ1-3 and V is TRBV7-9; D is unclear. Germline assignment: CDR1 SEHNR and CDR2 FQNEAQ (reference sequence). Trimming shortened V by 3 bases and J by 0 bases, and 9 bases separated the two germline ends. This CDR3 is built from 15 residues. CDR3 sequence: CASSFNSTSGNTIYF. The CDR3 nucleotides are TGTGCCAGCAGCTTCAACAGTACCTCTGGAAACACCATATATTTT.

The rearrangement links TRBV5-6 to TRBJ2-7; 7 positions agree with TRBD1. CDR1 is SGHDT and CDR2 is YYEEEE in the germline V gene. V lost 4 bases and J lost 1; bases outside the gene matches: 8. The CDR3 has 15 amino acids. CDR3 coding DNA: TGTGCCAGCAGCATGGGACAGCCAATGTCCTACGAGCAGTACTTC. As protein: CASSMGQPMSYEQYF.